A single sample is the source of the 18 T cell receptor beta chains below, sequenced in a study of T cells in localized non-small cell lung cancer. The repertoire was sequenced with immunoSEQ multiplex PCR; TCRdb's copy has only in-frame clones and lacks some. The sample records 43,000 or so clones, about 91% being singletons. The sample consisted of PBMCs, taken before any cancer treatment. These receptors originate from a woman between 35 and 70 years old with stage II lung adenocarcinoma.

The rearrangement uses TRBV5-4 and TRBJ2-7; D call uncertain. CDR3 length: 14 residues. V was trimmed by 2 bases and J by 0 bases, leaving 9 bases between them. CDR1 and CDR2 (germline): SGHNT, YYREEE (reference sequence). CDR3 protein: CASSFSAASYEQYF. In DNA, the CDR3 is TGTGCCAGCAGCTTTAGTGCAGCCTCCTACGAGCAGTACTTC.

This sequence joins TRBV7-6 and TRBJ1-4, with TRBD1 matching over 8 bases. CDR1 is SGHVS and CDR2 is FNYEAQ in the germline V gene. Trimming cost V 6 bases and J 10 bases; bases outside gene matches: 4. The CDR3 consists of 12 residues. CDR3 DNA sequence: TGTGCCAGCAGTACTACAGGGGGAAAACTGTTTTTT. Its translation is CASSTTGGKLFF.

V and J are TRBV11-3 and TRBJ1-1; TRBD1 is a possible D gene (6 bases). CDR1 is SGHNT, CDR2 YENEEA, per germline. This CDR3 has 13 residues. V was clipped by 5 bases and J by 7 bases, with 14 bases between them. Here the CDR3 DNA reads TGTGCCAGCAGCCAGGGGCCGCAGCTTGAAGCTTTCTTT. Translated, it gives CASSQGPQLEAFF.

J is TRBJ2-1 and V is TRBV6-5, with TRBD2 as a possible D gene (5 bases). Germline V gene sequence: CDR1 MNHEY, CDR2 SVGAGI. The CDR3 spans 15 residues. The V gene lost 6 bases and the J gene lost 0 bases, with 12 bases spanning the gap. The CDR3 is CASSPLGISYNEQFF. The CDR3 DNA reads as TGTGCCAGCAGCCCCCTCGGGATCTCCTACAATGAGCAGTTCTTC.

The chain recombines TRBV7-2 with TRBJ1-2; no firm D call. The CDR3 contains 11 residues. The V gene lost 10 bases and the J gene lost 0 bases, with 6 bases spanning the gap. CDR1 is SGHTA and CDR2 is FQGNSA in the germline V gene. DNA for the CDR3: TGTGCCATGACTGCTAACTATGGCTACACCTTC. Its protein is CAMTANYGYTF.

J is TRBJ1-2 and V is TRBV29-1; no firm D call. The CDR3 spans 10 residues. Germline CDR1 and CDR2: SQVTM and ANQGSEA. The germline V and J ends were trimmed by 5 bases and 8 bases, with 9 bases remaining between them. The CDR3 loop reads CSVSESGYTF. The CDR3 region has the DNA TGCAGCGTTTCGGAGTCCGGCTACACCTTC. Supplemented by reference TRBV29-1 and TRBJ1-2, the full variable domain reads SAVISQKPSRDICQRGTSLTIQCQVDSQVTMMFWYRQQPGQSLTLIATANQGSEATYESGFVIDKFPISRPNLTFSTLTVSNMSPEDSSIYLCSVSESGYTFGSGTRLTVV.

The chain joins TRBV11-2 to TRBJ2-7; D may correspond to TRBD1 or TRBD2 (5 bases each). V shed 0 bases and J shed 0 bases, with 6 bases lying between them. Germline V lookup: CDR1 SGHAT, CDR2 FQNNGV. The CDR3 loop spans 14 amino acids. The CDR3 region has the DNA TGTGCCAGCAGCTTAGATGGGGGCTCCTACGAGCAGTACTTC. Its protein is CASSLDGGSYEQYF.

This sequence joins TRBV5-1 and TRBJ2-7, with TRBD1 matching over 9 bases. The CDR3 runs 14 residues. Germline CDR1 SGHRS, CDR2 YFSETQ. J lost 5 bases, V lost 4 bases, and 7 bases had no gene match. This CDR3 is CASSPGQGRDEQYF. The DNA of the CDR3 is TGCGCCAGCAGCCCCGGACAGGGGAGGGACGAGCAGTACTTC.

V and J are TRBV18 and TRBJ1-2, with 8 bases aligning to TRBD1. The CDR3 is 16 residues long. Germline values: CDR1 KGHSH, CDR2 LQKENI. V shed 3 bases and J 6 bases; nucleotides not matched to a gene: 12. The CDR3 protein is CASSPTPGQEGNGYTF. For the CDR3, the DNA is TGTGCCAGCTCACCGACTCCGGGACAGGAGGGAAATGGCTACACCTTC.

The chain recombines TRBV5-4 with TRBJ2-5; D assignment may be TRBD1 or TRBD2 (6 bases each). Between the trimmed V and J ends, which lost 1 base and 3 bases, there was a span of 10 bases. CDR3 size: 14 residues. CDR1 SGHNT and CDR2 YYREEE come from the germline V gene (reference sequence). CDR3 sequence reads: CASSLPGAEETQYF. The CDR3 DNA sequence: TGTGCCAGCAGCTTGCCGGGGGCAGAAGAGACCCAGTACTTC.

The rearrangement joins TRBV2 to TRBJ2-2; D is unresolved. Germline CDR1 is SNHLY and CDR2 is FYNNEI. The ends were cut back, 1 base at V and 4 bases at J, with 4 bases in the middle. The CDR3 spans 13 residues. The CDR3 nucleotides read TGTGCCAGCAGTGAAGGGCCCACCGGGGAGCTGTTTTTT. Its translation is CASSEGPTGELFF.

The genes are TRBV14 and TRBJ2-7, with 10 nucleotides matching TRBD1. V shed 3 bases and J 7 bases; nucleotides not matched to a gene: 12. Germline loops: CDR1 SGHDN, CDR2 FVKESK. The CDR3 has 16 residues. The CDR3 reads CASSQAAGTGDREQYF. The CDR3, as DNA: TGTGCCAGCAGCCAGGCTGCCGGGACAGGGGATCGGGAGCAGTACTTC.

The chain uses TRBV5-1 and TRBJ1-2, with 7 positions matching TRBD1. The CDR3 contains 16 residues. V was pared by 4 bases and J by 2 bases, with 11 bases of the junction left unmatched. The V gene's germline CDR1 is SGHRS and CDR2 YFSETQ. The CDR3 spells CASSPGQSTTNYGYTF. CDR3 bases: TGCGCCAGCAGCCCGGGACAGTCCACTACGAACTATGGCTACACCTTC.

The chain joins TRBV7-9 to TRBJ2-2; D is perhaps TRBD1 (6 bases). In germline, CDR1 is SEHNR, CDR2 FQNEAQ (reference sequence). Trimming removed 6 bases at V and 0 bases at J, with 14 bases between. The CDR3 totals 16 residues. The chain's CDR3 is CASRFPGQANTGELFF. The CDR3 DNA reads TGTGCCAGCAGGTTTCCGGGACAAGCGAACACCGGGGAGCTGTTTTTT.

V gene TRBV28 combines with J gene TRBJ2-7; D remains ambiguous. V lost 4 bases, J lost 4 bases, and 14 bases lay in between. The CDR3 runs to 14 residues. Germline V gene lookup returns CDR1 MDHEN and CDR2 SYDVKM. CDR3 in amino acids: CASSSTDYNYEQYF. The DNA for the CDR3 is TGTGCCAGCAGTTCCACCGATTACAATTACGAGCAGTACTTC.

The chain combines TRBV20-1 with TRBJ2-5; D tentatively reads TRBD1 or TRBD2 (5 bases each). Per germline, CDR1 DFQATT and CDR2 SNEGSKA (reference sequence). The CDR3 is 11 residues long. The germline V and J ends were trimmed by 3 bases and 4 bases, with 6 bases remaining between them. Written as DNA, the CDR3 is TGCAGTGCTAGGAGGGGAGAGACCCAGTACTTC. Its translation: CSARRGETQYF.

The chain recombines TRBV5-1 with TRBJ2-2, with D perhaps TRBD2 (5 bases). Germline lookup yields CDR1 SGHRS and CDR2 YFSETQ. Trimming removed 3 bases at V and 6 bases at J, with 15 bases between. There are 15 residues in the CDR3. The CDR3 loop is CASSWRVVESGELFF. CDR3 in DNA: TGCGCCAGCAGCTGGCGGGTCGTAGAATCCGGGGAGCTGTTTTTT.

The CDR3 region has the DNA TGCGCCAGCAGCCAAGAGGGCCAGGGCTCTGGAAACACCATATATTTT. This gives the protein CASSQEGQGSGNTIYF. The chain carries TRBV4-1 and TRBJ1-3; maybe TRBD1 (5 bases). Deletions cut 0 bases from V and 0 bases from J, with 9 bases between. This CDR3 has 16 amino acids. In germline, CDR1 is MGHRA, CDR2 YSYEKL.